What follows are 17 T cell receptor beta chains derived from one specimen sequenced in a study of OX40 agonist ivuxolimab in advanced cancers. Using immunoSEQ multiplex PCR, the repertoire was profiled, and TCRdb retains in-frame clones only, with some absent. The table has 49,000 or so clones, 88% seen once; the top ten hold about 50%. The starting material was CD4+ or CD8+ T cells sorted from blood, obtained in a trial of the OX40 agonist ivuxolimab. Every receptor here comes from an adult with an advanced solid tumor such as melanoma, head and neck, liver or kidney cancer.

J is TRBJ2-7 and V is TRBV29-1; D remains unclear. The V gene's germline CDR1 is SQVTM and CDR2 ANQGSEA. V dropped 6 bases and J dropped 0 bases, with 15 bases sitting between them. CDR3 size: 14 residues. The CDR3 is CSVLLGRSSYEQYF. For the CDR3, the DNA is TGCAGCGTCCTCTTAGGCCGCAGCTCCTACGAGCAGTACTTC.

The chain has TRBV9 and TRBJ2-7; TRBD2 matches 13 bases. V was clipped by 4 bases and J by 2 bases; unmatched bases: 3. In germline, CDR1 is SGDLS, CDR2 YYNGEE. This CDR3 spans 15 amino acids. The CDR3 DNA follows: TGTGCCAGCAGCAGGGGACTAGCGGGAACCTACGAGCAGTACTTC. This gives the protein CASSRGLAGTYEQYF.

The count of this clone is one. This chain links TRBV7-9 with TRBJ2-7; no clear D gene. Germline loops: CDR1 SEHNR, CDR2 FQNEAQ (reference sequence). The CDR3 length is 13 residues. V shed 5 bases and J shed 5 bases, with 13 bases lying between them. The CDR3 loop is CASSLPLDHEQYF. The CDR3 DNA sequence: TGTGCCAGCAGCCTCCCGCTGGACCACGAGCAGTACTTC.

A remark on this clone: The same CDR3 arises from other DNA sequences in this sample as well. This chain links TRBV28 with TRBJ1-4, with D hard to call. Germline loops: CDR1 MDHEN, CDR2 SYDVKM. V was trimmed by 4 bases and J by 0 bases, leaving 9 bases between them. The CDR3 consists of 15 residues. The CDR3, as DNA: TGTGCCAGCAGTTCCGCCGGGGCAACTAATGAAAAACTGTTTTTT. It encodes CASSSAGATNEKLFF.

The rearrangement joins TRBV5-8 to TRBJ2-1; weak D call: TRBD1 (7 bases). Germline CDR1 is SGHTS and CDR2 is YDEGEE. The V and J ends lost 0 bases and 6 bases respectively, with 13 bases between them. The CDR3 has 15 amino acids. The DNA for the CDR3 is TGTGCCAGCAGCTTGGGGACAGGCGGGATCAATGAGCAGTTCTTC. This gives the protein CASSLGTGGINEQFF. Together with reference TRBV5-8 and TRBJ2-1, the CDR3 gives the full variable domain: EAGVTQSPTHLIKTRGQQATLRCSPISGHTSVYWYQQALGLGLQFLLWYDEGEERNRGNFPPRFSGRQFPNYSSELNVNALELEDSALYLCASSLGTGGINEQFFGPGTRLTVL.

This clone was counted once. The chain couples TRBV7-3 to TRBJ2-1; 9 nucleotides line up with TRBD1. After removal of 5 bases from V and 4 bases from J, the junction contained 6 bases not matched to a gene. This CDR3 contains 15 residues. Germline V gene sequence: CDR1 SGHTA, CDR2 FQGTGA. The CDR3 spells CASSPTGGLYNEQFF. The CDR3, as DNA: TGTGCCAGCAGCCCCACAGGGGGCTTATACAATGAGCAGTTCTTC.

The V gene is TRBV9, the J gene TRBJ1-5; unclear D gene. The V end was cut by 0 bases, the J end by 3 bases, with 4 bases between. The CDR3 sequence is 13 residues long. Germline assignment: CDR1 SGDLS and CDR2 YYNGEE. The CDR3 nucleotides are TGTGCCAGCAGCGTAGGGCCCAATCAGCCCCAGCATTTT. Translated, it gives CASSVGPNQPQHF.

This clone has only a few counts. The chain couples TRBV7-8 to TRBJ2-3, with 9 bases aligning to TRBD2. V trimming: 1 base; J trimming: 0 bases; junction bases outside the gene matches: 2. Germline V gene data show CDR1 as SGHVS and CDR2 as FQNEAQ. This CDR3 is 16 amino acids long. The DNA of the CDR3 is TGTGCCAGCAGCTTAGGGACTAGCGTTAGCACAGATACGCAGTATTTT. Translation: CASSLGTSVSTDTQYF.

CDR3 loop: CASRKAGGSTDTQYF. Written as DNA, the CDR3 is TGTGCCAGCAGAAAAGCGGGAGGGAGCACAGATACGCAGTATTTT. V is TRBV6-5 and J is TRBJ2-3; TRBD2 agrees at 10 bases. Germline lookup yields CDR1 MNHEY and CDR2 SVGAGI. The CDR3 covers 15 residues. J gave up 0 bases and V 6 bases, and 3 bases lay outside the gene matches.

The V call is TRBV7-3, the J call TRBJ2-2; TRBD2 agrees at 7 bases. The V and J ends lost 5 bases and 5 bases, in that order; junction bases with no gene match: 8. CDR3 length: 15 amino acids. CDR1 and CDR2 (germline): SGHTA, FQGTGA. DNA for the CDR3: TGTGCCAGCAGCCGCGGACTAGACCTAACCGGGGAGCTGTTTTTT. It codes for CASSRGLDLTGELFF.

The sample holds one count of this clone. The rearrangement joins TRBV5-4 to TRBJ1-2; possible D gene TRBD1, 5 bases. Trimming shortened V by 6 bases and J by 7 bases, and 19 bases separated the two germline ends. Per germline, CDR1 SGHNT and CDR2 YYREEE (reference sequence). This CDR3 is built from 14 residues. CDR3 residues: CASTTEGTMSGYTF. The CDR3 bases are TGTGCCAGCACCACGGAAGGGACCATGTCTGGCTACACCTTC.

V and J are TRBV29-1 and TRBJ2-5, with TRBD2 as a possible D gene (6 bases). Between the trimmed V and J ends, which lost 4 bases and 4 bases, there was a span of 13 bases. The CDR3 sequence is 13 residues long. Germline CDR1 SQVTM, CDR2 ANQGSEA. Here the CDR3 DNA reads TGCAGCGTTGTTGGGCAGGGAGGAGAGACCCAGTACTTC. It is translated as CSVVGQGGETQYF.

CDR3 coding DNA: TGTGCCAGCAGCGCAGGAGACACCGGGGAGCTGTTTTTT. This sequence encodes CASSAGDTGELFF. V and J are TRBV6-4 and TRBJ2-2; D unresolved. Germline lookup yields CDR1 MRHNA and CDR2 SNTAGT. The length of the CDR3 is 13 residues. The germline V and J ends were trimmed by 6 bases and 3 bases, with 8 bases remaining between them.

V usage is TRBV7-8 and J usage is TRBJ2-6, with D perhaps matching TRBD1 or TRBD2 (5 bases each). This CDR3 has 17 amino acids. Trimming left V 5 bases short and J 4 bases short, with 18 bases between. Germline CDR1 and CDR2: SGHVS and FQNEAQ. The CDR3 loop is CASSTRGLSFGANVLTF. The CDR3 coding sequence is TGTGCCAGCAGCACCCGGGGCCTATCTTTCGGGGCCAACGTCCTGACTTTC. The complete variable domain, with remaining parts taken from reference TRBV7-8 and TRBJ2-6, reads GAGVSQSPRYKVAKRGQDVALRCDPISGHVSLFWYQQALGQGPEFLTYFQNEAQLDKSGLPSDRFFAERPEGSVSTLKIQRTQQEDSAVYLCASSTRGLSFGANVLTFGAGSRLTVL.

This rearrangement joins TRBV11-3 to TRBJ2-2; D unresolved. CDR1 SGHNT and CDR2 YENEEA come from the germline V gene. Deletions cut 2 bases from V and 3 bases from J, with 4 bases between. The CDR3 contains 13 residues. The CDR3 loop is CASSLLYTGELFF. CDR3 nucleotides: TGTGCCAGCAGCTTACTGTACACCGGGGAGCTGTTTTTT.

The CDR3 loop is CASSKYCGTQYF. Here the CDR3 DNA reads TGTGCCAGCAGCAAATATTGTGGGACCCAGTACTTC. V gene TRBV21-1 combines with J gene TRBJ2-5. TRBV21-1 is classified as a pseudogene. CDR3 length: 12 amino acids.

The chain uses TRBV2 and TRBJ2-7, with TRBD2 matching over 10 bases. V trimming: 8 bases; J trimming: 6 bases; junction bases outside the gene matches: 13. Germline-derived CDR1 and CDR2 are SNHLY and FYNNEI. This CDR3 region has 15 residues. The CDR3 DNA sequence: TGTGCCAGCGGCCGTTTTAGCGGGGGGTTACGCGAGCAGTACTTC. This codes for CASGRFSGGLREQYF.